Given below is one TCR beta chain in context. It lacks a known antigen. Base-call qualities are not available, and no considerably larger clone is one nucleotide away. The data stem from a study of siplizumab effects on memory and regulatory T cells (dated by TCRdb to the late 2010s). A note on the overall study: The study looked at the effect of siplizumab, an anti-CD2 antibody, on alloreactive T-cell subsets in allogeneic mixed lymphocyte reactions made from human PBMCs. Findings and caveats that apply to the study as a whole: Whether proliferating Tregs from siplizumab cultures actually had suppressive function was not functionally confirmed. About 80-96% of proliferating CD4+ or CD8+ clones could not be given a naive or memory phenotype. Compared with memory T cells, unstimulated naive T cells appeared more diverse, and naive cells seemed to make a substantial contribution to the alloresponse. Sequences below about 10^-5 frequency were poorly captured, so only a minor fraction of alloreactive clones could be mapped to unstimulated subsets. Among mappable alloreactive CD4+ clones, an average Treg-derived fraction of over 60% was observed with siplizumab, compared with 26.9% in control reactions. The cumulative frequency of alloreactive sequences that could be traced back to unstimulated CD4+ memory T cells was significantly reduced by siplizumab.

Inclusive of the bounding cysteine and phenylalanine, the CDR3 is 17 residues long. Left in the record is the CDR3 DNA by itself, 51 bases read in frame from the first base. According to the germline V gene, CDR1 reads SGHRS and CDR2 reads YFSETQ. V is cut back by 4 bases and J by 4 bases, with 12 bases in the junction unmatched. Receptor amplification or capture employed the immunoSEQ multiplex PCR assay. Approximately 100,000 TCR templates per sample were assayed on the deep sequencing platform. Genomic DNA extracted from sorted T cells was used for TCRbeta CDR3 sequencing. Turning to the authors' computational methods: The R programming language was used for clonal analysis of the TCRbeta CDR3 data. Alloreactive CD4+ and CD8+ clones were defined by comparing unstimulated samples with post-reaction CFSE-low samples. Alloreactive CD4+ clones were assigned to regulatory or non-regulatory origin by matching sequences to sorted unstimulated Treg and non-Treg repertoires. In its TCRdb copy, this immuneACCESS table keeps in-frame sequences only and misses some clones. Where compared with another copy, unresolved V genes explain less than half of these, and the others have no known cause. The DNA was the basis for D and trimming; V, J and clone size are from that table. This sample lists about 100,000 clones; around 90% were detected once. The ten largest clonotypes hold around 12% of the sample.

Sorted unstimulated T cells and proliferating T cells recovered from mixed lymphocyte reactions underwent TCRbeta CDR3 sequencing. Fresh whole blood from 9 to 11 HLA-typed healthy donors was used as the source from which PBMCs were isolated. To map where alloreactive clones came from, CD4+ non-regulatory T cells in the unstimulated state were FACS-sorted. The chain couples TRBV5-1 to TRBJ2-3; 10 nucleotides in the junction match TRBD2. This sequence originates from a human donor in good health. The sequenced sample consisted of non-Treg CD4+ T cells sorted from blood. The cell subset or site label corresponds to: FACS-sorted unstimulated CD4+ non-regulatory T cells. The bases are TGCGCCAGCAGCCCCGCACCGGCTAGCGGGAGTGCAGATACGCAGTATTTT. This is translated as CASSPAPASGSADTQYF.